The T cell receptor beta chain under discussion was sequenced for a study of blood T cell repertoires in COVID-19 (dated by TCRdb to about 2020). In terms of the full investigation: Collaborator samples came from the United States, Italy and Spain and covered acute and convalescent phases of COVID-19. The prospective study material was composed of cDNA or gDNA derived from T cells, B-cell-depleted T cells, or PBMCs. Deeply sampled blood TCRbeta repertoires from subjects exposed to, actively infected with, or recovered from COVID-19 were included in the dataset. The repertoires were released in a freely available public database meant as a resource for research on the immune response to SARS-CoV-2. Samples were obtained from the ongoing ImmuneRACE study (first 160 participants) and from 950 to 1,500 subjects provided by 6 global collaborators. Nearly every sample came with metadata listing a de-identified subject ID, COVID-19 status, age in years and sex. Where available, HLA class I and class II types were obtained from metadata supplied by the sample provider rather than from assay-based typing. Study-level results and caveats: How much clinical and demographic metadata was included differed by source and by participant, and the metadata was provided uncurated.

Whole blood was collected in K2EDTA tubes by collaborating institutions according to the institutions' own protocols. Collaborator samples were shipped for TCRbeta analysis as frozen whole blood, isolated PBMCs, or DNA extracted from either sample type. TCRbeta CDR3 regions were amplified from genomic DNA using the immunoSEQ Assay, a bias-controlled multiplex PCR. In the authors' own workflow: Within the assay, amplification of reference gene primers was used to estimate how many nucleated cells each sample contained. To quantify the absolute abundance of each unique TCRbeta CDR3 rearrangement, sequence reads were collapsed and filtered. For each sample, productive Simpson clonality was calculated as the square root of Simpson's diversity index over productive rearrangements. TCRdb obtained this table from immuneACCESS and retained in-frame rearrangements with V and J assigned. These tables miss some clones; where compared with another copy, unresolved V genes account for less than half of the shortfall, and the remainder is unexplained. The V and J calls and clone size are taken from that table; D and trimming were inferred from the DNA. This sample comprises about 44,000 clones, about nine tenths of them detected only once. Of the sample, roughly 25% is held by the ten largest clones.

From the cysteine up to the phenylalanine, the CDR3 has a length of 13 residues. The sequence is cut down to CDR3 DNA, 39 bases in frame from base 1. Sequences SSHAT (CDR1) and FNYEAQ (CDR2) are obtained from the germline V gene (reference sequence). V is shortened by 3 bases, J by 8 bases, and the region joining them spans 11 bases. On this clone itself: There is no known antigen for this receptor. No base-level quality is on record; no much larger clone is a single base apart.

The sample consisted of peripheral blood. The rearrangement combines TRBV7-7 with TRBJ2-1; tentative D gene TRBD2, with 5 bases matching. This sequence originates from a woman at least 80 years old in a cohort sampled during active or convalescent COVID-19. The base sequence is TGTGCCAGCAGCTTCGTCCGGGGTGATGAGCAGTTCTTC. This translates into CASSFVRGDEQFF.